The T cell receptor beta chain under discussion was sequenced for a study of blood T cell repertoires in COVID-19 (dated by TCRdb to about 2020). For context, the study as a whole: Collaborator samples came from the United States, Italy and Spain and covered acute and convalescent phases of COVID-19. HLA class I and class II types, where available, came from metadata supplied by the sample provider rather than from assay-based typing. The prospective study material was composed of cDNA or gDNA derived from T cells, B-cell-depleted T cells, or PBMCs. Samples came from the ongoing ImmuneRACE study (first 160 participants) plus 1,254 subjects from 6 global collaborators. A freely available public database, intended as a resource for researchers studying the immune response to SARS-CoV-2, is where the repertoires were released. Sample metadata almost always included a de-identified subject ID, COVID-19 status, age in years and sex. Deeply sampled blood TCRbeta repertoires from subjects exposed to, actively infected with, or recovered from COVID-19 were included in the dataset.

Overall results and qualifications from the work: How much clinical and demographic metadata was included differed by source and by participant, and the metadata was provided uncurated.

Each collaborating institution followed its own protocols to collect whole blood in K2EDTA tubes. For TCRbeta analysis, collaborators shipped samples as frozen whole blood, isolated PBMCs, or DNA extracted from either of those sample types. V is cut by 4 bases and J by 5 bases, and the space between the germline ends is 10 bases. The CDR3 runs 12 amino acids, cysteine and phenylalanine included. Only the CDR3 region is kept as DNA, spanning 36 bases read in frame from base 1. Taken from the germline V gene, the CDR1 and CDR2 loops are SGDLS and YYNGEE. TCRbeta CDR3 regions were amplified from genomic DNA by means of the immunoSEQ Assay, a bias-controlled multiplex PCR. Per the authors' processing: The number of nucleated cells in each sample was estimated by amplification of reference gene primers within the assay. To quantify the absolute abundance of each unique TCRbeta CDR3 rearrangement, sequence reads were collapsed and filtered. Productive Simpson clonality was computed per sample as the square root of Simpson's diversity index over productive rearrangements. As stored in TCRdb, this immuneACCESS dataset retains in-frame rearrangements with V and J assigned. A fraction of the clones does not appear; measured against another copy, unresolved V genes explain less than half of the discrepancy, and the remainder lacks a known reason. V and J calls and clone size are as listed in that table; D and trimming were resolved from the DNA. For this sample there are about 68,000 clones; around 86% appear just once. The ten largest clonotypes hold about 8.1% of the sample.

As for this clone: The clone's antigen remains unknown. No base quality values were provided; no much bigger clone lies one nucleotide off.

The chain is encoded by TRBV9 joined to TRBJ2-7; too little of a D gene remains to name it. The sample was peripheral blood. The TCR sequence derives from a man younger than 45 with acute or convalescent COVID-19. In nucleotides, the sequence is TGTGCCAGCAGCACCCCTGGCCACGAGCAGTACTTC. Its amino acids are CASSTPGHEQYF.